The 30 T cell receptor beta chains below all came from one sample that was sequenced in a study of CD8+ T cells in alopecia areata listed by TCRdb under 2018. Library preparation employed the immunoSEQ multiplex PCR assay. For TCR sequencing, RNA was extracted from every sample and reverse transcribed into cDNA to serve as template. As stored in TCRdb, this immuneACCESS dataset retains in-frame rearrangements with V and J assigned. A fraction of the clones does not appear; measured against another copy, unresolved V genes explain less than half of the discrepancy, and the remainder lacks a known reason. This sample is represented by hundreds of thousands of clones; about two fifths of them were singletons. The ten most abundant clones make up around 0.48% of the sample. The sample's treatment or condition, from its label and the paper: oral pan-JAK inhibitor, 5-10 mg twice daily. Sequencing used CD4+ T cells sorted from blood, obtained between weeks 30 and 35, from a patient treated with tofacitinib. Every receptor here comes from a human donor with alopecia areata.

The V gene is TRBV2, the J gene TRBJ1-1, with a weak D call TRBD1 (6 bases). The V gene's germline CDR1 is SNHLY and CDR2 FYNNEI. V lost 4 bases and J lost 0, with 12 bases in between. The CDR3 consists of 15 residues. The CDR3 bases are TGTGCCAGCAGTGGTGGGGGCGGACTGAACACTGAAGCTTTCTTT. Translating it yields CASSGGGGLNTEAFF.

CDR3 nucleotides: TGCGCCAGCAGCTTGGCAGGGATCACAGATACGCAGTATTTT. Its protein is CASSLAGITDTQYF. The chain has TRBV5-1 and TRBJ2-3; TRBD1 is a possible D gene (5 bases). This CDR3 region has 14 residues. Germline CDR1 SGHRS, CDR2 YFSETQ. V shed 0 bases and J shed 2 bases, with 7 bases lying between them.

This clone was counted between two and nine times. The chain links TRBV18 to TRBJ2-3; TRBD2 aligns across 10 bases. The CDR3 has 18 residues. The V and J ends lost 6 bases and 0 bases, in that order; junction bases with no gene match: 12. Germline V gives CDR1 KGHSH, CDR2 LQKENI. CDR3: CASSPSSGRGPSTDTQYF. The CDR3 nucleotides are TGTGCCAGCTCCCCCTCTAGCGGGAGAGGACCTAGCACAGATACGCAGTATTTT.

This clone was picked up a small number of times. The chain recombines TRBV5-6 with TRBJ1-2; D is unresolved. Trimming took off 0 bases at V and 2 bases at J, with 11 bases between the two ends. The CDR3 contains 15 residues. The germline V gene encodes CDR1 SGHDT and CDR2 YYEEEE. As DNA, the CDR3 is TGTGCCAGCAGCTTGGCTGGGTTCCTCAACTATGGCTACACCTTC. The encoded protein is CASSLAGFLNYGYTF.

The chain is built from TRBV5-1 and TRBJ2-2; 7 bases match TRBD1. Unmatched junction bases numbered 7, after V lost 0 bases and J lost 2 bases. Germline-derived CDR1 and CDR2 are SGHRS and YFSETQ. This CDR3 spans 17 amino acids. CDR3 region: CASSLVPGTANTGELFF. CDR3 coding DNA: TGCGCCAGCAGCTTGGTCCCGGGGACAGCAAACACCGGGGAGCTGTTTTTT.

The chain is built from TRBV4-2 and TRBJ1-1; D is unclear. Germline V CDR1 and CDR2: LGHNA, YNFKEQ. Trimming removed 0 bases from V and 5 bases from J, with 13 bases in between. The CDR3 totals 15 residues. The chain's CDR3 is CASSQDLGFETEAFF. The DNA for the CDR3 is TGTGCCAGCAGCCAAGATCTGGGGTTTGAGACTGAAGCTTTCTTT.

The chain couples TRBV7-2 to TRBJ2-2; 9 nucleotides agree with TRBD2. After removal of 4 bases from V and 6 bases from J, the junction contained 6 bases not matched to a gene. The germline gives CDR1 SGHTA, CDR2 FQGNSA. The CDR3 extends over 15 amino acids. The CDR3 coding sequence is TGTGCCAGCAGCTCCCAAGCGGGGGGCCCCGGGGAGCTGTTTTTT. Amino acid sequence: CASSSQAGGPGELFF. Full variable domain (outside the CDR3, taken from reference TRBV7-2 and TRBJ2-2): GAGVSQSPSNKVTEKGKDVELRCDPISGHTALYWYRQSLGQGLEFLIYFQGNSAPDKSGLPSDRFSAERTGGSVSTLTIQRTQQEDSAVYLCASSSQAGGPGELFFGEGSRLTVL.

The gene calls are TRBV5-1 and TRBJ2-7; possibly TRBD2 for D (5 bases). This CDR3 contains 15 residues. Per the germline V gene, CDR1 is SGHRS and CDR2 is YFSETQ. Trimming pared 2 bases from V and 3 bases from J, leaving 15 bases between. CDR3 protein: CASSLGPERSYEQYF. DNA of the CDR3: TGCGCCAGCAGCTTAGGCCCTGAGCGGAGCTACGAGCAGTACTTC.

A few counts support this clone. The chain combines TRBV6-6 with TRBJ2-3; D call uncertain. Germline V gene lookup returns CDR1 MNHNY and CDR2 SVGAGI (reference sequence). The CDR3 sequence is 13 residues long. V lost 4 bases to trimming and J lost 6 bases, with 11 bases between them. This chain's CDR3 is CASSLKSVDTQYF. The CDR3, as DNA: TGTGCCAGCAGTTTGAAGAGTGTGGATACGCAGTATTTT.

V is TRBV7-9 and J is TRBJ1-2; TRBD1 agrees at 7 bases. J lost 8 bases, V lost 3 bases, and 12 bases had no gene match. Germline-derived CDR1 and CDR2 are SEHNR and FQNEAQ (reference sequence). The CDR3 extends over 15 amino acids. CDR3 sequence reads: CASSLITTGEKGYTF. CDR3 coding DNA: TGTGCCAGCAGCTTGATAACCACAGGGGAGAAAGGCTACACCTTC.

Of note for this clone: The DNA is left out, because the CDR3 cannot be placed on it with certainty; the CDR3 is given as TCRdb lists it. The chain recombines TRBV11-2 with TRBJ2-3; the table calls TRBD2, which could not be checked here. The CDR3 spans 18 amino acids, including both terminal residues. Germline CDR1 and CDR2: SGHAT and FQNNGV. The CDR3 loop is CASSFGPGLALVTDTQYF.

The chain joins TRBV29-1 to TRBJ2-1, with 11 bases that match TRBD2. The CDR3 loop spans 16 amino acids. Germline loops: CDR1 SQVTM, CDR2 ANQGSEA. Losses at the gene ends were 4 bases for V and 10 bases for J; bases not matched to a gene: 15. CDR3: CSVGASGRTSRAEQFF. The CDR3 nucleotides read TGCAGCGTTGGGGCTAGCGGGAGGACCTCTCGGGCGGAGCAGTTCTTC.

The chain combines TRBV4-1 with TRBJ2-1, with D hard to call. Deletions cut 1 base from V and 10 bases from J, with 20 bases between. This CDR3 has 16 residues. CDR1 and CDR2 (germline): MGHRA, YSYEKL. The CDR3 here is CASSQASVGFVGEQFF. CDR3 coding DNA: TGCGCCAGCAGCCAAGCGTCAGTGGGTTTCGTCGGGGAGCAGTTCTTC.

This sequence joins TRBV2 and TRBJ1-1; TRBD1 agrees at 7 bases. V lost 6 bases and J lost 6; bases outside the gene matches: 7. Germline values: CDR1 SNHLY, CDR2 FYNNEI. The CDR3 consists of 13 residues. The CDR3 nucleotides read TGTGCCAGCAGGGGAGCAGGGGGACCTGAAGCTTTCTTT. Its protein product is CASRGAGGPEAFF. Drawing the rest from reference TRBV2 and TRBJ1-1, the complete variable domain is EPEVTQTPSHQVTQMGQEVILRCVPISNHLYFYWYRQILGQKVEFLVSFYNNEISEKSEIFDDQFSVERPDGSNFTLKIRSTKLEDSAMYFCASRGAGGPEAFFGQGTRLTVV.

This clone was detected a few times. The chain employs TRBV15 and TRBJ1-1, with D possibly TRBD1 on 5 matching bases. CDR3 length: 16 amino acids. CDR1 and CDR2 (germline): LNHNV, YYDKDF (reference sequence). V was shortened by 0 bases and J by 5 bases, with 16 bases between the two germline ends. CDR3 nucleotide sequence: TGTGCCACCAGCAGAGATCCCCTGGGGGGATTGACTGAAGCTTTCTTT. Translating it yields CATSRDPLGGLTEAFF.

V gene TRBV6-1 combines with J gene TRBJ2-3; perhaps TRBD2 as D (5 bases). Deletions cut 3 bases from V and 5 bases from J, with 15 bases between. The CDR3 spans 15 residues. Germline CDR1 reads MNHNS; CDR2 reads SASEGT. DNA of the CDR3: TGTGCCAGCAGTGAGATCGCGGGCCCAGAAGATACGCAGTATTTT. Its protein product is CASSEIAGPEDTQYF.

The chain couples TRBV27 to TRBJ1-2, with no clear D. Germline CDR1 MNHEY, CDR2 SMNVEV (reference sequence). CDR3 size: 14 residues. Trimming removed 0 bases from V and 7 bases from J, with 12 bases in between. The CDR3 sequence is CASSLSLDSGGYTF. The CDR3 bases are TGTGCCAGCAGTTTATCGTTAGATAGCGGTGGCTACACCTTC.

Written as DNA, the CDR3 is TGTGCCTGGAACTTTGGAGGGACGGCGTATAATTCACCCCTCCACTTT. Translated, it gives CAWNFGGTAYNSPLHF. The J gene is TRBJ1-6, the V gene TRBV30; the D gene is possibly TRBD1 (5 bases). This CDR3 spans 16 amino acids. CDR1 is GTSNPN, CDR2 SVGIG, per germline (reference sequence). V was cut by 4 bases and J by 4 bases, with 17 bases left in between.

This clone has a handful of counts. The chain combines TRBV30 with TRBJ2-7; 8 bases align to TRBD1. The V and J ends lost 2 bases and 0 bases, in that order; junction bases with no gene match: 6. Germline V gene lookup returns CDR1 GTSNPN and CDR2 SVGIG (reference sequence). The CDR3 spans 15 residues. CDR3 residues: CAWSRGTGNSYEQYF. The CDR3 DNA follows: TGTGCCTGGAGTCGCGGGACAGGCAACTCCTACGAGCAGTACTTC.

This clone was seen a few times. The chain combines TRBV7-8 with TRBJ2-1; no clear D gene. V was cut by 5 bases and J by 9 bases, with 23 bases left in between. The CDR3 runs to 16 residues. Germline V gene sequence: CDR1 SGHVS, CDR2 FQNEAQ. This CDR3 is CASSLALDPVPSEQFF. The CDR3, as DNA: TGTGCCAGCAGCCTCGCTCTCGACCCCGTACCCTCTGAGCAGTTCTTC.

The V call is TRBV7-3, the J call TRBJ2-5, with D unresolved. The CDR3 runs 13 residues. With 5 bases removed from V and 3 bases from J, the gap between germline ends came to 10 bases. Germline V CDR1 and CDR2: SGHTA, FQGTGA. The CDR3 DNA is TGTGCCAGCAGCGTGAGGAGAAAAGAGACCCAGTACTTC. This sequence encodes CASSVRRKETQYF.

A single count supports this clone. CDR3 region: CASSRGPQETQYF. The CDR3 bases are TGTGCTAGCTCGCGGGGGCCTCAAGAGACCCAGTACTTC. J is TRBJ2-5 and V is TRBV7-7; tentatively, D is TRBD2 (7 bases). The length of the CDR3 is 13 residues. The germline CDR1 and CDR2 sequences are SSHAT and FNYEAQ (reference sequence). The complete variable domain, with remaining parts taken from reference TRBV7-7 and TRBJ2-5, reads GAGVSQSPRYKVTKRGQDVTLRCDPISSHATLYWYQQALGQGPEFLTYFNYEAQPDKSGLPSDRFSAERPEGSISTLTIQRTEQRDSAMYRCASSRGPQETQYFGPGTRLLVL.

The chain carries TRBV6-5 and TRBJ1-4; 7 bases map to TRBD1. The CDR3 has 15 residues. After removal of 6 bases from V and 8 bases from J, the junction contained 12 bases not matched to a gene. The germline CDR1 and CDR2 sequences are MNHEY and SVGAGI. The CDR3 reads CASRPTGAEREKLFF. Written as DNA, the CDR3 is TGTGCCAGCAGACCAACAGGGGCGGAGAGGGAAAAACTGTTTTTT.

The table lists this clone with a few counts. This rearrangement joins TRBV29-1 to TRBJ2-2; possibly TRBD1 for D (6 bases). Between the trimmed V and J ends, which lost 6 bases and 2 bases, there was a span of 10 bases. This CDR3 region has 13 residues. Germline V CDR1 and CDR2: SQVTM, ANQGSEA. CDR3 DNA: TGCAGCGTCCCGGGACACAACACCGGGGAGCTGTTTTTT. Protein sequence: CSVPGHNTGELFF.

A few counts support this clone. The V call is TRBV19, the J call TRBJ1-2; D possibly corresponds to TRBD1 (5 bases). The CDR3 runs 12 residues. V lost 9 bases to trimming and J lost 4 bases, with 12 bases between them. Germline loops: CDR1 LNHDA, CDR2 SQIVND (reference sequence). CDR3 residues: CARGTGSYGYTF. The CDR3 DNA reads TGTGCCAGGGGAACAGGCTCCTATGGCTACACCTTC.

The gene calls are TRBV10-3 and TRBJ2-1; D ambiguous. The CDR3 runs 13 residues. Germline V gene lookup returns CDR1 ENHRY and CDR2 SYGVKD. Trimming pared 2 bases from V and 7 bases from J, leaving 9 bases between. In DNA, the CDR3 is TGTGCCATCAGTGAGCGGAGAGCAAATGAGCAGTTCTTC. Translating it yields CAISERRANEQFF.

The CDR3 DNA reads TGTGCCAGCAGTGCACAGGGGGGGTCCTACGAGCAGTACTTC. Encoded protein: CASSAQGGSYEQYF. This sequence joins TRBV6-1 and TRBJ2-7; D is possibly TRBD1 (8 bases). V lost 4 bases, J lost 1 base, and 11 bases lay in between. This CDR3 is built from 14 residues. Per the germline V gene, CDR1 is MNHNS and CDR2 is SASEGT.

V usage is TRBV29-1 and J usage is TRBJ1-2; D not resolved. Germline loops: CDR1 SQVTM, CDR2 ANQGSEA. This CDR3 region has 14 residues. Between the trimmed V and J ends, which lost 6 bases and 0 bases, there was a span of 14 bases. The CDR3 sequence: CSVRISDSNYGYTF. CDR3 bases: TGCAGCGTCCGAATCTCTGACTCTAACTATGGCTACACCTTC. Looking up the rest from reference TRBV29-1 and TRBJ1-2 gives the full variable domain: SAVISQKPSRDICQRGTSLTIQCQVDSQVTMMFWYRQQPGQSLTLIATANQGSEATYESGFVIDKFPISRPNLTFSTLTVSNMSPEDSSIYLCSVRISDSNYGYTFGSGTRLTVV.

The chain couples TRBV7-9 to TRBJ2-3, with 9 bases that match TRBD2. The CDR3 spans 19 residues. Germline CDR1 SEHNR, CDR2 FQNEAQ (reference sequence). V was pared by 1 base and J by 5 bases, with 16 bases of the junction left unmatched. This chain's CDR3 is CASSLGLAGVGSPGDTQYF. CDR3 nucleotide sequence: TGTGCCAGCAGCTTAGGGTTAGCGGGAGTCGGTTCCCCCGGAGATACGCAGTATTTT.

The sample holds many counts of this clone. The chain couples TRBV7-8 to TRBJ2-7; TRBD1 might be the D (6 bases). The V end was cut by 4 bases, the J end by 0 bases, with 13 bases between. The germline V gene encodes CDR1 SGHVS and CDR2 FQNEAQ. This CDR3 is built from 15 residues. CDR3 nucleotides: TGTGCCAGCAGCTCCACAGGGAGACTCTCCTACGAGCAGTACTTC. This codes for CASSSTGRLSYEQYF.